Below are 6 T cell receptor beta chains sequenced from a single sample in a study of Graves' ophthalmopathy and Graves' hyperthyroidism. Researchers took RNA transcripts and amplified TCR beta CDR3 regions from them. HTBI-primed first-round RT-PCR preceded second-round multiplex PCR. TCRdb passed the multiplex PCR reads through MiXCR, listing each CDR3 protein once. This table holds over 11,000 distinct CDR3 sequences, 50% found once. Specimen: peripheral blood. The receptors were sampled from a woman younger than 45 with Graves' ophthalmopathy.

Ten or more counts support this clonotype. This rearrangement joins TRBV28 to TRBJ2-7; possibly TRBD1 or TRBD2 for D (6 bases each). This CDR3 has 13 amino acids. Trimming took off 7 bases at V and 2 bases at J, with 12 bases between the two ends. Per germline, CDR1 MDHEN and CDR2 SYDVKM. Here the CDR3 reads CASTKGGTYEQYV. For the CDR3, the DNA is TGTGCCAGCACCAAGGGGGGTACCTACGAGCAGTACGTC.

In its sample, this clonotype was seen many times. This chain links TRBV10-1 with TRBJ2-3, with D perhaps given as TRBD1 or TRBD2 (5 bases each). V was cut by 0 bases and J by 2 bases, with 9 bases left in between. Germline CDR1 is WNHNN and CDR2 is SYGVQD (reference sequence). The CDR3 runs 15 residues. The CDR3 DNA sequence: TGCGCCAGCAGTGAGTCCGGGACGGTCACAGATACGCAGTATTTT. Protein product: CASSESGTVTDTQYF.

This clonotype was seen at least ten times. J is TRBJ2-1 and V is TRBV7-8; D is undetermined. Germline CDR1 is SGHVS and CDR2 is FQNEAQ. Trimming removed 2 bases at V and 8 bases at J, with 13 bases between. The CDR3 has 14 residues. The chain's CDR3 is CASSLRSPLDEQFF. For the CDR3, the DNA is TGTGCCAGCAGCTTAAGGTCCCCTTTGGATGAGCAGTTCTTC. The full variable domain, with the rest looked up from reference TRBV7-8 and TRBJ2-1, is GAGVSQSPRYKVAKRGQDVALRCDPISGHVSLFWYQQALGQGPEFLTYFQNEAQLDKSGLPSDRFFAERPEGSVSTLKIQRTQQEDSAVYLCASSLRSPLDEQFFGPGTRLTVL.

This sequence joins TRBV10-3 and TRBJ2-7, with D perhaps matching TRBD1 (6 bases). V shed 4 bases and J shed 3 bases, with 13 bases lying between them. CDR1 and CDR2 (germline): ENHRY, SYGVKD. The CDR3 loop spans 14 amino acids. Written as DNA, the CDR3 is TGTGCCATCAGTGCTAGTCTACAGGGCTACGAGCAGTACTTC. This sequence encodes CAISASLQGYEQYF.

The chain is built from TRBV2 and TRBJ2-7; a possible D gene is TRBD2 (6 bases). This CDR3 is 15 amino acids long. The V and J ends lost 6 bases and 3 bases respectively, with 18 bases between them. CDR1 is SNHLY and CDR2 is FYNNEI in the germline V gene. Here the CDR3 DNA reads TGTGCCAGCAGCTTGTCCGGGACGGGAGTCTACGAGCAGTACTTC. This translates into CASSLSGTGVYEQYF. The full variable domain, its missing parts supplied by reference TRBV2 and TRBJ2-7, is EPEVTQTPSHQVTQMGQEVILRCVPISNHLYFYWYRQILGQKVEFLVSFYNNEISEKSEIFDDQFSVERPDGSNFTLKIRSTKLEDSAMYFCASSLSGTGVYEQYFGPGTRLTVT.

This clonotype was counted ten times or more. The rearrangement joins TRBV25-1 to TRBJ2-7, with D perhaps TRBD1 (6 bases). V was trimmed by 4 bases and J by 0 bases, leaving 16 bases between them. CDR3 size: 16 residues. Germline V gives CDR1 MGHDK, CDR2 SYGVNS. CDR3 protein: CASSASGTPSSYEQYF. CDR3 nucleotides: TGTGCCAGCAGTGCCTCCGGGACACCAAGCTCCTACGAGCAGTACTTC.